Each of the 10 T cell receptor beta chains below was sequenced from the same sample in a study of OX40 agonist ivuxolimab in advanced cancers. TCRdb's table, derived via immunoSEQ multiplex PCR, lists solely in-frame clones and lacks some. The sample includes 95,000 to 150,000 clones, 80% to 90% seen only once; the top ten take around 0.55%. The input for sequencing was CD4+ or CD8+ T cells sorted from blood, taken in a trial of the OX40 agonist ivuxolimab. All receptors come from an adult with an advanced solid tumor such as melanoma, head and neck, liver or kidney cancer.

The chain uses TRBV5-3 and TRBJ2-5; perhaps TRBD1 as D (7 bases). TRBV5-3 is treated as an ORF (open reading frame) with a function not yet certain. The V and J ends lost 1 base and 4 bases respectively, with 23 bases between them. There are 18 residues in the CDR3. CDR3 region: CARSLLDRQGGIGETQYF. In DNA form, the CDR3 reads TGTGCCAGAAGCTTGTTGGATAGACAGGGAGGTATTGGAGAGACCCAGTACTTC.

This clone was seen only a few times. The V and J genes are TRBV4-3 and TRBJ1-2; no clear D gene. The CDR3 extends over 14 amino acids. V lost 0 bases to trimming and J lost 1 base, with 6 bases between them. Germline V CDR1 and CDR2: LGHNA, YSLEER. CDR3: CASSQDYSNYGYTF. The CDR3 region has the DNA TGCGCCAGCAGCCAAGACTACAGTAACTATGGCTACACCTTC.

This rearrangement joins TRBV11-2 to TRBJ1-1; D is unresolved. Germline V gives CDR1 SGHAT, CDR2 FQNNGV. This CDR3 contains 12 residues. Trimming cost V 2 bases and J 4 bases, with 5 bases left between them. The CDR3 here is CASSLWGTEAFF. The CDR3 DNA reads TGTGCCAGCAGCTTATGGGGCACTGAAGCTTTCTTT. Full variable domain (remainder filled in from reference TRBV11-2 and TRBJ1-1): EAGVAQSPRYKIIEKRQSVAFWCNPISGHATLYWYQQILGQGPKLLIQFQNNGVVDDSQLPKDRFSAERLKGVDSTLKIQPAKLEDSAVYLCASSLWGTEAFFGQGTRLTVV.

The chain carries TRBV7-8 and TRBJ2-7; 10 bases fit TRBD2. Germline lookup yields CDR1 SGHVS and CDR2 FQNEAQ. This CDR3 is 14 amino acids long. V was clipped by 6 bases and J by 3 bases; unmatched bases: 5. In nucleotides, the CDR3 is TGTGCCAGCAGGCCTAGCGGGGGCCTCTACGAGCAGTACTTC. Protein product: CASRPSGGLYEQYF.

CDR3 nucleotide sequence: TGTGCCAGCAGTTTCATGGGGGGCAGGACTAATGAAAAACTGTTTTTT. The encoded protein is CASSFMGGRTNEKLFF. The V call is TRBV28, the J call TRBJ1-4; D may be TRBD1 (6 bases). V dropped 3 bases and J dropped 2 bases, with 13 bases sitting between them. Germline V gene data show CDR1 as MDHEN and CDR2 as SYDVKM. There are 16 residues in the CDR3. Based on the CDR3 plus reference TRBV28 and TRBJ1-4, the full variable domain is DVKVTQSSRYLVKRTGEKVFLECVQDMDHENMFWYRQDPGLGLRLIYFSYDVKMKEKGDIPEGYSVSREKKERFSLILESASTNQTSMYLCASSFMGGRTNEKLFFGSGTQLSVL.

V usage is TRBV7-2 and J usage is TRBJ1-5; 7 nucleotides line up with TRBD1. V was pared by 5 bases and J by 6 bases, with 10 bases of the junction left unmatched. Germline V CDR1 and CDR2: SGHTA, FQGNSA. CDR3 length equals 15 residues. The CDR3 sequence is CASSPGVGQFQPQHF. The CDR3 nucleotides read TGTGCCAGCAGCCCCGGGGTGGGACAGTTTCAGCCCCAGCATTTT.

The CDR3 is CASSLGHPREKLFF. The CDR3 region has the DNA TGCGCCAGCAGCTTGGGGCACCCGAGGGAAAAACTGTTTTTT. The chain combines TRBV5-1 with TRBJ1-4; D ambiguous. The CDR3 covers 14 residues. CDR1 SGHRS and CDR2 YFSETQ come from the germline V gene. The V end was cut by 0 bases, the J end by 8 bases, with 11 bases between.

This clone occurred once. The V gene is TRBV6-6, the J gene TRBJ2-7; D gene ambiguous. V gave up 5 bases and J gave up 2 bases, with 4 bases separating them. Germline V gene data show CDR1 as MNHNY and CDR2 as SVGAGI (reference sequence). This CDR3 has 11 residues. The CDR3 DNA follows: TGTGCCAGCAGTGAAACCTACGAGCAGTACTTC. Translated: CASSETYEQYF.

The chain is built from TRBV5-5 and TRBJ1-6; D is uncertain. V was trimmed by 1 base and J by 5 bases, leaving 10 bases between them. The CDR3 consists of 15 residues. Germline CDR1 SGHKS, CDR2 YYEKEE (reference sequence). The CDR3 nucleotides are TGTGCCAGCAGCTTGATGACCCGTGATAATTCACCCCTCCACTTT. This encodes CASSLMTRDNSPLHF.

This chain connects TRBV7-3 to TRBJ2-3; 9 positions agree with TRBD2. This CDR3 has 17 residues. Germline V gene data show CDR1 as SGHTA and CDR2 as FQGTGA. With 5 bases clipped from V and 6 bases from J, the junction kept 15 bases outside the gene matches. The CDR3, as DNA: TGTGCCAGCAGCCAGAGCGGGGGGCCCACTCGCGGGGATACGCAGTATTTT. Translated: CASSQSGGPTRGDTQYF.